This T cell receptor beta chain was sequenced in a study of blood T cell repertoires in COVID-19. Study in general: COVID-19 samples from acute and convalescent phases originated in the United States, Italy and Spain. T cells, B-cell-depleted T cells, or PBMCs supplied cDNA or gDNA.

Original processing notes: The assay estimated nucleated cells by amplifying reference gene primers. Assay used: immunoSEQ multiplex PCR; TCRdb lists only in-frame clones, some missing. The V and J calls and clone size were taken over from that table, and D and trimming were inferred from the DNA. The sample holds about 110,000 clones; roughly 88% are singletons and the top ten take 0.65% to 0.9%. The V gene end was trimmed by 3 bases and the J gene end by 5 bases; junction bases not matched to a gene: 8. CDR3 length: 15 residues. Germline values: CDR1 SNHLY, CDR2 FYNNEI. The origin of this receptor is a woman aged 70-85 years with acute or convalescent COVID-19. Sequencing used peripheral blood. The chain recombines TRBV2 with TRBJ2-5; 8 bases line up with TRBD2. The chain's CDR3 is CASSEIRLALETQYF. Here the CDR3 DNA reads TGTGCCAGCAGTGAGATTAGACTAGCGTTGGAGACCCAGTACTTC. Together with reference TRBV2 and TRBJ2-5, the CDR3 gives the full variable domain: EPEVTQTPSHQVTQMGQEVILRCVPISNHLYFYWYRQILGQKVEFLVSFYNNEISEKSEIFDDQFSVERPDGSNFTLKIRSTKLEDSAMYFCASSEIRLALETQYFGPGTRLLVL.